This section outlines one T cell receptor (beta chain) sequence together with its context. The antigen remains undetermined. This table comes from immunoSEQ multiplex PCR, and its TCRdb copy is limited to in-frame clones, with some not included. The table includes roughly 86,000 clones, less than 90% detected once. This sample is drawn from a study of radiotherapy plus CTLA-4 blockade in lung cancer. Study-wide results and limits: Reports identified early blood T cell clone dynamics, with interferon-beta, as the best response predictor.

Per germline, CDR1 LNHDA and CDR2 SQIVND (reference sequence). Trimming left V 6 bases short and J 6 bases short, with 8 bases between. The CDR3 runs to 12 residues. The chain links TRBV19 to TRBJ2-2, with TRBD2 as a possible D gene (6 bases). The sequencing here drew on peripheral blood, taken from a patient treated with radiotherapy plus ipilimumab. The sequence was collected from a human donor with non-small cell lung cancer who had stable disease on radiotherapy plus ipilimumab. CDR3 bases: TGTGCCAGTAGGGGGGGTTCCGGGGAGCTGTTTTTT. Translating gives CASRGGSGELFF.